These 17 T cell receptor beta chains were sequenced from one sample in a study of blood T cell repertoires in COVID-19. Sequencing was performed with immunoSEQ multiplex PCR; in TCRdb, only in-frame clones are kept and a portion is missing. The top ten clones hold over 3.5% of a sample with under 300,000 clones, more than 80% of them seen once. Sequencing was carried out using peripheral blood. These receptor sequences come from a woman aged 40 to 55 with acute or convalescent COVID-19.

The chain joins TRBV6-6 to TRBJ1-2; possible D gene TRBD1, 6 bases. The CDR3 contains 16 residues. V lost 0 bases and J 2 bases, leaving 13 bases between the germline ends. From germline, CDR1 is MNHNY and CDR2 SVGAGI (reference sequence). CDR3 protein: CASSYSSTGTNYGYTF. The CDR3 coding sequence is TGTGCCAGCAGTTACTCAAGCACCGGGACAAACTATGGCTACACCTTC.

The CDR3 loop reads CASSVDSGPGRQQFF. CDR3 sequence (DNA): TGTGCCAGCAGCGTAGATAGCGGGCCTGGTCGGCAGCAGTTCTTC. The chain couples TRBV9 to TRBJ2-1; 7 nucleotides agree with TRBD2. The CDR3 covers 15 residues. Germline V gene lookup returns CDR1 SGDLS and CDR2 YYNGEE. The ends lost 0 bases at V and 11 bases at J; junction bases unmatched: 11. Supplemented by reference TRBV9 and TRBJ2-1, the full variable domain reads DSGVTQTPKHLITATGQRVTLRCSPRSGDLSVYWYQQSLDQGLQFLIQYYNGEERAKGNILERFSAQQFPDLHSELNLSSLELGDSALYFCASSVDSGPGRQQFFGPGTRLTVL.

The chain carries TRBV21-1 and TRBJ2-7; TRBD1, the table's D call, lacks a check against the DNA. TRBV21-1 counts as a pseudogene. The CDR3 is made up of 14 amino acids. The CDR3 loop is CASSKQGADGWQYV. Here the CDR3 DNA reads TGTGCCAGCAGCAAACAGGGGGCAGACGGATGGCAGTACGTC.

V gene TRBV11-2 combines with J gene TRBJ1-1; possible D gene TRBD1, 5 bases. V shed 5 bases and J shed 8 bases, with 12 bases lying between them. The germline V gene encodes CDR1 SGHAT and CDR2 FQNNGV. The CDR3 contains 12 residues. This CDR3 reads CASSTRDSEAFF. As DNA, the CDR3 is TGTGCCAGCAGCACCAGGGATTCGGAAGCTTTCTTT. The whole variable domain, filled in from reference TRBV11-2 and TRBJ1-1, reads EAGVAQSPRYKIIEKRQSVAFWCNPISGHATLYWYQQILGQGPKLLIQFQNNGVVDDSQLPKDRFSAERLKGVDSTLKIQPAKLEDSAVYLCASSTRDSEAFFGQGTRLTVV.

The chain combines TRBV10-2 with TRBJ1-4, with a tentative D call TRBD1 (6 bases). Germline CDR1 reads WSHSY; CDR2 reads SAAADI. V lost 3 bases and J lost 2, with 13 bases in between. The CDR3 totals 16 residues. The CDR3 coding sequence is TGCGCCAGCAGTGACACAGGGCCCACTACTAATGAAAAACTGTTTTTT. It specifies CASSDTGPTTNEKLFF.

This sequence joins TRBV24-1 and TRBJ2-1, with D perhaps matching TRBD1 (5 bases). Trimming took 0 bases from V and 9 from J, leaving 11 bases between them. From germline, CDR1 is KGHDR and CDR2 SFDVKD. The CDR3 spans 14 residues. This chain's CDR3 is CATSDLGQGGEQFF. Written as DNA, the CDR3 is TGTGCCACCAGTGATTTGGGGCAGGGTGGTGAGCAGTTCTTC.

The CDR3 loop reads CASSLAGLAGGRETQYF. In DNA form, the CDR3 reads TGTGCCAGCAGCTTGGCCGGACTAGCGGGGGGGCGGGAGACCCAGTACTTC. The chain employs TRBV5-4 and TRBJ2-5; 15 positions agree with TRBD2. The CDR3 runs to 17 residues. The V gene end was trimmed by 0 bases and the J gene end by 5 bases; junction bases not matched to a gene: 5. Germline CDR1 is SGHNT and CDR2 is YYREEE (reference sequence).

The chain combines TRBV19 with TRBJ1-2; D gene unclear. Trimming stripped 5 bases from V and 5 bases from J, with 15 bases between. Germline V gene lookup returns CDR1 LNHDA and CDR2 SQIVND (reference sequence). The CDR3 consists of 14 residues. The CDR3 DNA reads TGTGCCAGTAGTTCGAGGGAGGGAAGATATGGCTACACCTTC. Translating gives CASSSREGRYGYTF.

This chain links TRBV4-1 with TRBJ2-1; 7 bases are shared with TRBD2. Trimming cost V 2 bases and J 2 bases; bases outside gene matches: 6. The CDR3 has 16 residues. CDR1 is MGHRA and CDR2 is YSYEKL in the germline V gene. CDR3 sequence: CASSQLWGGTYNEQFF. CDR3 DNA: TGCGCCAGCAGCCAACTATGGGGGGGAACCTACAATGAGCAGTTCTTC.

The chain recombines TRBV6-4 with TRBJ1-1; TRBD1 agrees at 11 bases. Germline CDR1 and CDR2: MRHNA and SNTAGT. The CDR3 length is 13 residues. After removal of 6 bases from V and 5 bases from J, the junction contained 2 bases not matched to a gene. CDR3 loop: CASRGQGGTEAFF. The CDR3 DNA reads as TGTGCCAGCAGGGGACAGGGGGGGACTGAAGCTTTCTTT.

CDR3 sequence: CASSVQGSNSPLHF. CDR3 DNA sequence: TGTGCCAGCAGCGTACAGGGGAGCAATTCACCCCTCCACTTT. V usage is TRBV9 and J usage is TRBJ1-6, with D maybe TRBD1 (6 bases). The CDR3 runs 14 residues. Germline V gene lookup returns CDR1 SGDLS and CDR2 YYNGEE. V lost 1 base to trimming and J lost 7 bases, with 9 bases between them.

The rearrangement uses TRBV6-5 and TRBJ2-3, with D unclear. The CDR3 is 14 amino acids. CDR1 MNHEY and CDR2 SVGAGI come from the germline V gene. Trimming removed 7 bases from V and 5 bases from J, with 16 bases in between. Here the CDR3 DNA reads TGTGCCAGCAAAGTCTTACCCTATGAAGATACGCAGTATTTT. Protein: CASKVLPYEDTQYF.

This chain links TRBV10-3 with TRBJ1-4; TRBD1 is a possible D gene (6 bases). The CDR3 covers 15 residues. Germline lookup yields CDR1 ENHRY and CDR2 SYGVKD. Trimming removed 3 bases at V and 3 bases at J, with 11 bases between. For the CDR3, the DNA is TGTGCCATCAGTGATCCGGGACACCCTAATGAAAAACTGTTTTTT. It translates to CAISDPGHPNEKLFF.

The chain combines TRBV24-1 with TRBJ1-2; D gene unclear. CDR3 length: 12 amino acids. Between the trimmed V and J ends, which lost 7 bases and 2 bases, there was a span of 7 bases. Germline assignment: CDR1 KGHDR and CDR2 SFDVKD. The DNA of the CDR3 is TGTGCCACCAGCATCGGGAACTATGGCTACACCTTC. Encoded protein: CATSIGNYGYTF.

The V gene is TRBV10-3, the J gene TRBJ1-2, with no clear D. The CDR3 has 11 residues. Germline V gene data show CDR1 as ENHRY and CDR2 as SYGVKD. V was clipped by 2 bases and J by 8 bases, with 6 bases between them. The CDR3, as DNA: TGTGCCATCAGTGAGACCAGAGGCTACACCTTC. It yields the protein CAISETRGYTF.

The rearrangement joins TRBV9 to TRBJ2-2; 7 nucleotides match TRBD1. V shed 3 bases and J 2 bases; nucleotides not matched to a gene: 10. The length of the CDR3 is 17 residues. Germline V gene lookup returns CDR1 SGDLS and CDR2 YYNGEE. CDR3 bases: TGTGCCAGCAGCGCCCCCCGACAGGGCGGAAACACCGGGGAGCTGTTTTTT. Protein sequence: CASSAPRQGGNTGELFF.

This chain links TRBV5-6 with TRBJ2-7, with D unresolved. CDR1 and CDR2 (germline): SGHDT, YYEEEE. The CDR3 is 11 residues long. Trimming removed 4 bases from V and 6 bases from J, with 8 bases in between. CDR3 amino acids: CASSAYSEQYV. Here the CDR3 DNA reads TGTGCCAGCAGCGCGTACAGCGAGCAGTACGTC.